Below are 26 T cell receptor beta chains sequenced from a single sample in a study of Ad26.COV2.S vaccination and SARS-CoV-2 variants. Method: immunoSEQ multiplex PCR; TCRdb's copy keeps in-frame clones and lacks some. The sample includes roughly 420,000 clones, roughly 90% of them seen just once. Stated treatment: some 20 received Ad26.COV2.S at low or high dose, single or two shots; 5 received placebo; per-sample allocation not given. Sampling was done on day 63 after the first vaccine or placebo injection. The material was peripheral blood, obtained in a trial of Ad26.COV2.S vaccine versus placebo. The source of these receptors is a person aged 18-60 years who received the Ad26.COV2.S COVID-19 vaccine or a placebo.

The chain recombines TRBV7-3 with TRBJ2-7; D is possibly TRBD1 (5 bases). V was pared by 9 bases and J by 0 bases, with 9 bases between. The germline CDR1 and CDR2 sequences are SGHTA and FQGTGA. This CDR3 is built from 12 residues. CDR3 residues: CARRDSSYEQYF. The CDR3 DNA sequence: TGTGCCAGGAGAGACAGCTCCTACGAGCAGTACTTC.

V is TRBV28 and J is TRBJ2-2, with D perhaps assigned TRBD1 or TRBD2 (5 bases each). This CDR3 has 15 amino acids. V was cut by 1 base and J by 6 bases, with 12 bases left in between. Germline V gene lookup returns CDR1 MDHEN and CDR2 SYDVKM. The CDR3 loop is CASSLYGARAGELFF. DNA for the CDR3: TGTGCCAGCAGTTTATATGGGGCGAGGGCCGGGGAGCTGTTTTTT.

This clone is a singleton in its sample. The gene calls are TRBV5-4 and TRBJ2-7; D may correspond to TRBD1 or TRBD2 (6 bases each). Germline V lookup: CDR1 SGHNT, CDR2 YYREEE (reference sequence). The CDR3 is made up of 15 amino acids. V gave up 1 base and J gave up 3 bases, with 14 bases separating them. In nucleotides, the CDR3 is TGTGCCAGCAGCTTGCGGCGGGACAAGTTCTACGAGCAGTACTTC. Translation gives CASSLRRDKFYEQYF.

The chain has TRBV27 and TRBJ1-5; possible D gene TRBD1, 5 bases. Germline lookup yields CDR1 MNHEY and CDR2 SMNVEV (reference sequence). This CDR3 comprises 16 residues. V was cut by 8 bases and J by 0 bases, with 17 bases left in between. Here the CDR3 DNA reads TGTGCCAGCTCGCGGGGGAGGGGCCGTAGCAATCAGCCCCAGCATTTT. Residues: CASSRGRGRSNQPQHF.

The chain has TRBV29-1 and TRBJ2-5; 8 nucleotides align to TRBD2. This CDR3 is 14 amino acids long. Per germline, CDR1 SQVTM and CDR2 ANQGSEA. The trim removed 6 bases at V and 1 base at J, leaving 7 bases unmatched. CDR3 nucleotide sequence: TGCAGCGTGGGGTTGGCGGGGGGCCAAGAGACCCAGTACTTC. Translated, it gives CSVGLAGGQETQYF.

The chain combines TRBV28 with TRBJ1-4; possibly TRBD1 for D (6 bases). This CDR3 is built from 15 residues. V was cut by 7 bases and J by 8 bases, with 20 bases left in between. Germline V gives CDR1 MDHEN, CDR2 SYDVKM. DNA of the CDR3: TGTGCCAGCACTCCTCGGGGGGGCTCGAGAGAAAAACTGTTTTTT. It specifies CASTPRGGSREKLFF.

The chain combines TRBV10-1 with TRBJ2-1; TRBD2 matches at 7 bases. CDR1 is WNHNN, CDR2 SYGVQD, per germline (reference sequence). After removal of 2 bases from V and 2 bases from J, the junction contained 3 bases not matched to a gene. CDR3 length equals 15 residues. The DNA for the CDR3 is TGCGCCAGCAGTGAGCAGCGGGGCGCCTACAATGAGCAGTTCTTC. Its translation is CASSEQRGAYNEQFF.

The rearrangement joins TRBV2 to TRBJ1-4, with TRBD1 as a possible D gene (5 bases). The V gene's germline CDR1 is SNHLY and CDR2 FYNNEI. V shed 3 bases and J shed 0 bases, with 8 bases lying between them. The length of the CDR3 is 15 residues. DNA for the CDR3: TGTGCCAGCAGTGATCGGGGACCAACTAATGAAAAACTGTTTTTT. Translated, it gives CASSDRGPTNEKLFF.

This chain links TRBV6-2 or TRBV6-3 with TRBJ1-1, with TRBD1 as a possible D gene (6 bases). Germline V gives CDR1 MNHEY, CDR2 SVGEGT. The CDR3 covers 15 residues. Trimming cost V 6 bases and J 0 bases, with 14 bases left between them. The CDR3 loop is CASSPYRVMNTEAFF. CDR3 bases: TGTGCCAGCAGCCCCTACAGGGTTATGAACACTGAAGCTTTCTTT.

This sequence joins TRBV19 and TRBJ1-2; unclear D gene. V dropped 6 bases and J dropped 3 bases, with 11 bases sitting between them. From germline, CDR1 is LNHDA and CDR2 SQIVND (reference sequence). This CDR3 has 13 residues. The CDR3 sequence is CASSPRGYYGYTF. CDR3 nucleotide sequence: TGTGCCAGTAGCCCTCGTGGGTACTATGGCTACACCTTC.

The chain links TRBV11-1 to TRBJ2-3; 12 nucleotides agree with TRBD2. This CDR3 comprises 15 residues. Germline V CDR1 and CDR2: SGHAT, FQDESV (reference sequence). J lost 2 bases, V lost 5 bases, and 2 bases had no gene match. The DNA of the CDR3 is TGTGCCAGCAGCCCTAGCGGGGGGGCCACAGATACGCAGTATTTT. Amino acid sequence: CASSPSGGATDTQYF.

This clone was recorded a few times. The chain combines TRBV9 with TRBJ2-7; the match to TRBD1 covers 9 bases. Germline V gives CDR1 SGDLS, CDR2 YYNGEE. Trimming removed 5 bases from V and 1 base from J; junction bases left unmatched: 7. The CDR3 has 15 residues. CDR3 nucleotides: TGTGCCAGCAGGGAAACAGGGGGCACGTCCTACGAGCAGTACTTC. This codes for CASRETGGTSYEQYF. The full variable domain, rest sourced from reference TRBV9 and TRBJ2-7, is DSGVTQTPKHLITATGQRVTLRCSPRSGDLSVYWYQQSLDQGLQFLIQYYNGEERAKGNILERFSAQQFPDLHSELNLSSLELGDSALYFCASRETGGTSYEQYFGPGTRLTVT.

This clone was seen a handful of times. This chain links TRBV21-1 with TRBJ2-1; the D call TRBD1 from the table was never checked on the DNA. TRBV21-1 has pseudogene status. The CDR3 extends over 16 amino acids. The CDR3 sequence: CASSKVQGPSYNEQFF. The CDR3 DNA follows: TGTGCCAGCAGCAAAGTTCAGGGGCCTTCCTACAATGAGCAGTTCTTC.

The chain combines TRBV11-3 with TRBJ2-2; 8 bases align to TRBD1. With V trimmed by 3 bases and J by 5 bases, 5 bases remained unmatched. The length of the CDR3 is 15 residues. Germline CDR1 is SGHNT and CDR2 is YENEEA. CDR3 in amino acids: CASSFRQGSTGELFF. The CDR3 DNA follows: TGTGCCAGCAGCTTCCGACAGGGGTCGACCGGGGAGCTGTTTTTT.

This chain joins TRBV7-3 and TRBJ1-4; perhaps TRBD1 as D (5 bases). V lost 0 bases and J lost 3, with 14 bases in between. The CDR3 runs to 17 residues. Germline V lookup: CDR1 SGHTA, CDR2 FQGTGA. In nucleotides, the CDR3 is TGTGCCAGCAGCTTAACGCCAGGGAGTGGGTCTAATGAAAAACTGTTTTTT. This gives the protein CASSLTPGSGSNEKLFF. The variable domain in full, completed from reference TRBV7-3 and TRBJ1-4, reads GAGVSQTPSNKVTEKGKYVELRCDPISGHTALYWYRQSLGQGPEFLIYFQGTGAADDSGLPNDRFFAVRPEGSVSTLKIQRTERGDSAVYLCASSLTPGSGSNEKLFFGSGTQLSVL.

The V gene is TRBV19, the J gene TRBJ2-7; D possibly corresponds to TRBD1 (7 bases). The ends were cut back, 9 bases at V and 6 bases at J, with 15 bases in the middle. The CDR3 loop spans 12 amino acids. Germline V CDR1 and CDR2: LNHDA, SQIVND (reference sequence). DNA of the CDR3: TGTGCCAGCGGAGGGGGCCTGTCCGAGCAGTACTTC. It is translated as CASGGGLSEQYF.

This clone was counted once. The CDR3 loop reads CASSPTAGSSYNEQFF. The CDR3, as DNA: TGCGCCAGCAGCCCAACGGCGGGGAGCTCCTACAATGAGCAGTTCTTC. V gene TRBV5-1 combines with J gene TRBJ2-1; tentatively, D is TRBD2 (6 bases). V lost 4 bases and J 0 bases, leaving 14 bases between the germline ends. The germline CDR1 and CDR2 sequences are SGHRS and YFSETQ. The CDR3 runs to 16 residues.

The chain links TRBV19 to TRBJ2-1; D unresolved. CDR3 length: 12 amino acids. V lost 3 bases, J lost 7 bases, and 7 bases lay in between. CDR1 is LNHDA and CDR2 is SQIVND in the germline V gene (reference sequence). DNA of the CDR3: TGTGCCAGTAGTATTGTTCGAAATGAGCAGTTCTTC. This translates into CASSIVRNEQFF.

The chain combines TRBV6-6 with TRBJ2-5; D is ambiguous. The CDR3 is 15 amino acids. Trimming took off 0 bases at V and 0 bases at J, with 8 bases between the two ends. CDR1 and CDR2 (germline): MNHNY, SVGAGI (reference sequence). The CDR3 spells CASSYSRQYQETQYF. The DNA of the CDR3 is TGTGCCAGCAGTTACTCGAGGCAGTACCAAGAGACCCAGTACTTC.

The genes are TRBV27 and TRBJ2-6, with a weak D call TRBD1 (8 bases). The CDR3 covers 18 residues. Germline V lookup: CDR1 MNHEY, CDR2 SMNVEV (reference sequence). V lost 4 bases and J 1 base, leaving 17 bases between the germline ends. This CDR3 is CASSSAGQDFSGANVLTF. The CDR3 DNA reads as TGTGCCAGCAGTTCAGCGGGACAGGACTTTTCTGGGGCCAACGTCCTGACTTTC.

J is TRBJ2-2 and V is TRBV11-3, with 9 bases identical to TRBD1. Looked up from germline, CDR1 is SGHNT and CDR2 is YENEEA. The CDR3 contains 16 residues. V trimming: 5 bases; J trimming: 0 bases; junction bases outside the gene matches: 4. This CDR3 reads CASSRTGATNTGELFF. CDR3 DNA sequence: TGTGCCAGCAGCCGGACAGGGGCTACGAACACCGGGGAGCTGTTTTTT.

CDR3 sequence reads: CASSGRSEGNSPLHF. The CDR3 nucleotides are TGTGCCAGCAGTGGAAGGTCAGAGGGTAATTCACCCCTCCACTTT. The chain recombines TRBV5-5 with TRBJ1-6, with D uncertain. Per the germline V gene, CDR1 is SGHKS and CDR2 is YYEKEE (reference sequence). CDR3 length: 15 residues. V dropped 5 bases and J dropped 6 bases, with 15 bases sitting between them.

This clone was seen once. The J gene is TRBJ1-1, the V gene TRBV4-3; D is perhaps TRBD1 (5 bases). This CDR3 has 13 amino acids. From germline, CDR1 is LGHNA and CDR2 YSLEER. The germline V and J ends were trimmed by 4 bases and 4 bases, with 10 bases remaining between them. CDR3: CASSLGAGTEAFF. For the CDR3, the DNA is TGCGCCAGCAGCCTTGGGGCGGGCACTGAAGCTTTCTTT.

The gene calls are TRBV5-1 and TRBJ2-7; D is uncertain. The V gene's germline CDR1 is SGHRS and CDR2 YFSETQ. The ends were cut back, 1 base at V and 6 bases at J, with 14 bases in the middle. The CDR3 runs 14 residues. In DNA form, the CDR3 reads TGCGCCAGCAGCTTGTTCGAGAGTTCAGGCGAGCAGTACTTC. Translated: CASSLFESSGEQYF.

The V and J genes are TRBV15 and TRBJ2-7; D not certain. Germline assignment: CDR1 LNHNV and CDR2 YYDKDF (reference sequence). V was trimmed by 1 base and J by 5 bases, leaving 9 bases between them. The CDR3 contains 13 residues. CDR3: CATSRVFIDEQYF. CDR3 coding DNA: TGTGCCACCAGCAGAGTATTTATCGACGAGCAGTACTTC.

Comment on this clone: Other DNA sequences in the same sample also yield this CDR3. V usage is TRBV7-8 and J usage is TRBJ1-5, with D possibly matching TRBD1 (5 bases). This CDR3 is built from 13 residues. The germline CDR1 and CDR2 sequences are SGHVS and FQNEAQ. The germline V and J ends were trimmed by 2 bases and 4 bases, with 6 bases remaining between them. The CDR3 coding sequence is TGTGCCAGCAGCTTACGGGGGAATCAGCCCCAGCATTTT. This sequence encodes CASSLRGNQPQHF.